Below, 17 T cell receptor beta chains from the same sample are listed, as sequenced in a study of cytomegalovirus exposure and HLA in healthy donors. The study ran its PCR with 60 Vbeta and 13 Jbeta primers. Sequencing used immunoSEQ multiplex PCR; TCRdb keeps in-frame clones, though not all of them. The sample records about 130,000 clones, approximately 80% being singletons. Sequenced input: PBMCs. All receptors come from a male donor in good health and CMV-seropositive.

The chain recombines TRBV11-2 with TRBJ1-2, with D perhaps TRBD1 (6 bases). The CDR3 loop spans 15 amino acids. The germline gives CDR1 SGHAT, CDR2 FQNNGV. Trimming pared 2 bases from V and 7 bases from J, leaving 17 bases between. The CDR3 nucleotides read TGTGCCAGCAGCTTACAAGGGACACCTAGGGGTGGCTACACCTTC. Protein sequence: CASSLQGTPRGGYTF.

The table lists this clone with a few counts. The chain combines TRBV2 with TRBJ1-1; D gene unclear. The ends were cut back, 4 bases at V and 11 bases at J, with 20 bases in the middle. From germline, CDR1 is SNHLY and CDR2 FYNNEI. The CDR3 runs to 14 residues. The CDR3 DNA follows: TGTGCCAGCAGTGTGGCGGGCCAACGTGAAGGGGCTTTCTTT. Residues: CASSVAGQREGAFF.

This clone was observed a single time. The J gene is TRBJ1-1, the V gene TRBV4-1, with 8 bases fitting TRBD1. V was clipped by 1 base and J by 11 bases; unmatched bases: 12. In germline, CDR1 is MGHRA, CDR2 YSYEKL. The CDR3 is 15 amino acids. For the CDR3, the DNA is TGCGCCAGCAGCCAAGGTCCCGGGACAGGTATGGGGGCTTTCTTT. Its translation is CASSQGPGTGMGAFF.

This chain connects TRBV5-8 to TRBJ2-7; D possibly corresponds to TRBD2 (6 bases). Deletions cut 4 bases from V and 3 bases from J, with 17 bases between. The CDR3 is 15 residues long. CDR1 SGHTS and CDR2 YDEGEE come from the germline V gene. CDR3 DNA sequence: TGTGCCAGCAGCGAAACCGGGACTCGTATCTACGAGCAGTACTTC. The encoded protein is CASSETGTRIYEQYF.

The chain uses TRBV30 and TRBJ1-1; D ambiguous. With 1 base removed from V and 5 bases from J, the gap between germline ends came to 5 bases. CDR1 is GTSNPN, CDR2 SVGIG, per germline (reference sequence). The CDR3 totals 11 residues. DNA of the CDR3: TGTGCCTGGAGTGGGGAGACTGAAGCTTTCTTT. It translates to CAWSGETEAFF.

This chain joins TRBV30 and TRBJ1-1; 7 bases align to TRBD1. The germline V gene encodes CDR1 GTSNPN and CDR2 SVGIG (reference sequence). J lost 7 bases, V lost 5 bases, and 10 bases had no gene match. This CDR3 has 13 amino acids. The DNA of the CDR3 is TGTGCCTGGGCGGGACAGCTAGGTGGTGAAGCTTTCTTT. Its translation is CAWAGQLGGEAFF.

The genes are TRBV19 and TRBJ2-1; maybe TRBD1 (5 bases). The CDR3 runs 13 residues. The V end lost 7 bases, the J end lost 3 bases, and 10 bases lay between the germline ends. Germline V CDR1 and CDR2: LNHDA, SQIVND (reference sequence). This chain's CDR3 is CASTKDNYNEQFF. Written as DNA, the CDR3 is TGTGCCAGTACCAAGGACAACTACAATGAGCAGTTCTTC.

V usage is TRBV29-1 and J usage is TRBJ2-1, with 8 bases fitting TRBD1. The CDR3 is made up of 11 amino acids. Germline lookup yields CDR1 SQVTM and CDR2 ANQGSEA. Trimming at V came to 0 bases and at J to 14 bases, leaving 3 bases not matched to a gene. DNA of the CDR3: TGCAGCGTTGAAGATCCGGGACAGGAGTTCTTC. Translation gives CSVEDPGQEFF.

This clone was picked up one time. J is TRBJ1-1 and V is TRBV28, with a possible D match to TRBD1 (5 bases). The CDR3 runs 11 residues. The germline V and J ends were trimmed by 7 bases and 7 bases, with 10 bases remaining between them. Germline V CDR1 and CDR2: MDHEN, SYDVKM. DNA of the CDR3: TGTGCCAGCACCGAAGGGGTTGAAGCTTTCTTT. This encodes CASTEGVEAFF. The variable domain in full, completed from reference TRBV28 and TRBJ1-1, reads DVKVTQSSRYLVKRTGEKVFLECVQDMDHENMFWYRQDPGLGLRLIYFSYDVKMKEKGDIPEGYSVSREKKERFSLILESASTNQTSMYLCASTEGVEAFFGQGTRLTVV.

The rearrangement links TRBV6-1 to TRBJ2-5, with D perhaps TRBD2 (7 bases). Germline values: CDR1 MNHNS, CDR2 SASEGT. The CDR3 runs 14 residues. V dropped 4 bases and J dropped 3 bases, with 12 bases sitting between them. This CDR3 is CASSGSGGEETQYF. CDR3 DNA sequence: TGTGCCAGCAGTGGTTCGGGGGGCGAAGAGACCCAGTACTTC.

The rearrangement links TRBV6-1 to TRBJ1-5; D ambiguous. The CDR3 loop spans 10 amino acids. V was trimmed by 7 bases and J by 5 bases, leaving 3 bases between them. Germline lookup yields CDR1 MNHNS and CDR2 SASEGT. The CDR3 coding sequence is TGTGCCAGCAACTATCAGCCCCAGCATTTT. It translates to CASNYQPQHF.

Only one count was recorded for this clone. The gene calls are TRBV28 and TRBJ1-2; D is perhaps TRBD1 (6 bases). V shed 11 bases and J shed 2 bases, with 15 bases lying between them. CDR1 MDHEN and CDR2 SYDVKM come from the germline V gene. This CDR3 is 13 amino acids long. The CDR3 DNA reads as TGTGCCGGGGGGGCAATGGGCAACTATGGCTACACCTTC. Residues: CAGGAMGNYGYTF.

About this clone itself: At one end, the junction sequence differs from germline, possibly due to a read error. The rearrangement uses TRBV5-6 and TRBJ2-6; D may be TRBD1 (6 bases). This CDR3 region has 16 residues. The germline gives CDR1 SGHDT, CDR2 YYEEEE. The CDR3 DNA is TGTGCCAGCAGCTTGCCGGTGGGGGCTGGGGCCAACGGCCTGACTTTC. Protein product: CASSLPVGAGANGLTF.

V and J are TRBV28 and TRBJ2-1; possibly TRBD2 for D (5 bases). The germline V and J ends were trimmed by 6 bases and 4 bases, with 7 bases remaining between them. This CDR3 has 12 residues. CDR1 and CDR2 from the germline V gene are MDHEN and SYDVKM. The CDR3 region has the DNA TGTGCCAGCAGGCCGGGGTACAATGAGCAGTTCTTC. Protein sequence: CASRPGYNEQFF.

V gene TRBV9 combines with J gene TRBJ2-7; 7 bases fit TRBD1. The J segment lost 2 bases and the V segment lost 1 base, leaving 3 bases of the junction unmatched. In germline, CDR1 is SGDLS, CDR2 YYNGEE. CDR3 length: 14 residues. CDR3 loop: CASSVRDRAYEQYF. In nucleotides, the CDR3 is TGTGCCAGCAGCGTAAGGGACAGAGCCTACGAGCAGTACTTC.

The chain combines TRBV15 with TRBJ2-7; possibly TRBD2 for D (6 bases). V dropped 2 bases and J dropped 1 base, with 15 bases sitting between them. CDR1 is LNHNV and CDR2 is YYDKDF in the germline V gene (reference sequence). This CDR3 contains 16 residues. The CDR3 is CATSRTWDGSSYEQYF. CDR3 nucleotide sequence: TGTGCCACCAGCAGAACGTGGGACGGGAGTTCCTACGAGCAGTACTTC. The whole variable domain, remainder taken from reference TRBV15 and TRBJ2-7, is DAMVIQNPRYQVTQFGKPVTLSCSQTLNHNVMYWYQQKSSQAPKLLFHYYDKDFNNEADTPDNFQSRRPNTSFCFLDIRSPGLGDTAMYLCATSRTWDGSSYEQYFGPGTRLTVT.

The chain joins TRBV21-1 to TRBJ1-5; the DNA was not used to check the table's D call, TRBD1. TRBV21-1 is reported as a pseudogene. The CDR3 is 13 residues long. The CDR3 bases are TGTGCCAGCAGCAACAGGGGGGAGCAGCCCCAGCATTTT. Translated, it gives CASSNRGEQPQHF.